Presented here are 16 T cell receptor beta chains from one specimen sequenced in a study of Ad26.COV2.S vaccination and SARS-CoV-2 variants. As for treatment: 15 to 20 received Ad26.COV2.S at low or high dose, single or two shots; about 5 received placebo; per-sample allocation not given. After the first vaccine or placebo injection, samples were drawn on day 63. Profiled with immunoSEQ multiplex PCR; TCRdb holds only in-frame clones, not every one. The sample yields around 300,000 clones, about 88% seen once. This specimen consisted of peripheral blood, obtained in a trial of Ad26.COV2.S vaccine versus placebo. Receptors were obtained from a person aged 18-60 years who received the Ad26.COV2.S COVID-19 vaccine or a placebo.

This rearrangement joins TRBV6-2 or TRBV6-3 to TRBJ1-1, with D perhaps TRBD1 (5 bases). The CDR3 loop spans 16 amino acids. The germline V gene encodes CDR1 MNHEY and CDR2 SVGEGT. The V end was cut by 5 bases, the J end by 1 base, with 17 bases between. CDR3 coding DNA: TGTGCCAGCAGTGGGGCCGTGTTTGGGCAGAACACTGAAGCTTTCTTT. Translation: CASSGAVFGQNTEAFF.

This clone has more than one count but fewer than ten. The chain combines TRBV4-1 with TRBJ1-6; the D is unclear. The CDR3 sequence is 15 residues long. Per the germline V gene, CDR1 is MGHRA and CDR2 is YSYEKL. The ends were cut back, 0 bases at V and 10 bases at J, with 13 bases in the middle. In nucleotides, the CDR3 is TGCGCCAGCAGCCAAGATGGGCAGTATGGGTCACCCCTCCACTTT. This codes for CASSQDGQYGSPLHF.

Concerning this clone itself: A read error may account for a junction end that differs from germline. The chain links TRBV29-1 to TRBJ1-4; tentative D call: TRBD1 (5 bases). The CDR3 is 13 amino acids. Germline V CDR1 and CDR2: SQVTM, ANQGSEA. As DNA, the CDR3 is TGCAGCTACGCTCAGGGTCCTAAGGAAAAACTGTTTTTT. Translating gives CSYAQGPKEKLFF.

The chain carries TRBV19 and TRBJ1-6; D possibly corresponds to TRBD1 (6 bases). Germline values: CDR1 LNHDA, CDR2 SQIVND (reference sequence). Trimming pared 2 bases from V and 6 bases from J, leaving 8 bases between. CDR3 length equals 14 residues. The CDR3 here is CASSISGANSPLHF. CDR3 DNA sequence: TGTGCCAGTAGTATATCAGGGGCTAATTCACCCCTCCACTTT.

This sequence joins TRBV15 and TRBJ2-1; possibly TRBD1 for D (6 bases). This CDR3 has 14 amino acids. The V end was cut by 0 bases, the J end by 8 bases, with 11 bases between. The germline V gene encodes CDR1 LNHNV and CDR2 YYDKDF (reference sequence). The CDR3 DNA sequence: TGTGCCACCAGCAGAGATAATCCAGGGGATGAGCAGTTCTTC. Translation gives CATSRDNPGDEQFF.

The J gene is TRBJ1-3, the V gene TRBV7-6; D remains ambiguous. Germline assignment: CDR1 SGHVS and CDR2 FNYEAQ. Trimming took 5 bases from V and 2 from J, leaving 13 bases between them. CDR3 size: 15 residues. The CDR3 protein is CASSATQAPGNTIYF. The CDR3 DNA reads TGTGCCAGCAGCGCGACCCAGGCCCCTGGAAACACCATATATTTT.

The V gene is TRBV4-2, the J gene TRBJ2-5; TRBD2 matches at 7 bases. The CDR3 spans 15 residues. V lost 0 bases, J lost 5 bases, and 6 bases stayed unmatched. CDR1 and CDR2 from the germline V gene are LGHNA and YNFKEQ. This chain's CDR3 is CASSQELGGWETQYF. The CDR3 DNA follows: TGTGCCAGCAGCCAAGAATTGGGAGGGTGGGAGACCCAGTACTTC.

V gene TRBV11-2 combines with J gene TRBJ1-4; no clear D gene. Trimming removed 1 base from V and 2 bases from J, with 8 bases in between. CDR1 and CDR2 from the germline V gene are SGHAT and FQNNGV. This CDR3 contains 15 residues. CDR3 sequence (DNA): TGTGCCAGCAGCTTAGCTCCGGCTACTAATGAAAAACTGTTTTTT. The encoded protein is CASSLAPATNEKLFF. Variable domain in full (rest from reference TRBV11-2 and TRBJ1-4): EAGVAQSPRYKIIEKRQSVAFWCNPISGHATLYWYQQILGQGPKLLIQFQNNGVVDDSQLPKDRFSAERLKGVDSTLKIQPAKLEDSAVYLCASSLAPATNEKLFFGSGTQLSVL.

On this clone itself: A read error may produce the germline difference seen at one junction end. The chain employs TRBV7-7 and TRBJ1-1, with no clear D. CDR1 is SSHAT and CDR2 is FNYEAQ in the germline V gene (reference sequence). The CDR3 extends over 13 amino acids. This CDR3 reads CASSHGPNTEAFF. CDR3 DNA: TGTGCTAGCAGCCACGGCCCGAACACTGAAGCTTTCTTT. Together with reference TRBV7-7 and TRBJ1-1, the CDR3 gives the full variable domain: GAGVSQSPRYKVTKRGQDVTLRCDPISSHATLYWYQQALGQGPEFLTYFNYEAQPDKSGLPSDRFSAERPEGSISTLTIQRTEQRDSAMYRCASSHGPNTEAFFGQGTRLTVV.

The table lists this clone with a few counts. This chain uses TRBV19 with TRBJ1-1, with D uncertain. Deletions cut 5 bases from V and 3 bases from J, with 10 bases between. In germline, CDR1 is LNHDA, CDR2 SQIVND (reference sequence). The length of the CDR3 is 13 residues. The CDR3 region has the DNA TGTGCCAGTAGTGTCAGGAGGGACACTGAAGCTTTCTTT. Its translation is CASSVRRDTEAFF.

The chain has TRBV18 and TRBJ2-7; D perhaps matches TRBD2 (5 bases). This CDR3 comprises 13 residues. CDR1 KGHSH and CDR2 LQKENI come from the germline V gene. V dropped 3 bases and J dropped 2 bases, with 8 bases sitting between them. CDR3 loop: CASSPLGAYEQYF. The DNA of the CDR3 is TGTGCCAGCTCACCCTTGGGAGCCTACGAGCAGTACTTC.

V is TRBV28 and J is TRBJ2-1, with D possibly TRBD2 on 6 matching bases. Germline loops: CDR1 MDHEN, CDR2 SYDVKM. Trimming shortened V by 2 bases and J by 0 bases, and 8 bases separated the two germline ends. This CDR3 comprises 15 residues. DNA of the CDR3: TGTGCCAGCAGTTTAAGCGGGTACTCCTACAATGAGCAGTTCTTC. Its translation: CASSLSGYSYNEQFF.

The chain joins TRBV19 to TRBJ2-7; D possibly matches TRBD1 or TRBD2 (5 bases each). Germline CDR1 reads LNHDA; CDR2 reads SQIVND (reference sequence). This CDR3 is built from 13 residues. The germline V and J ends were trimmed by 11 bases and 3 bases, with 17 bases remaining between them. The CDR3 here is CAPHPGRSYEQYF. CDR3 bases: TGTGCCCCCCACCCGGGACGCAGCTACGAGCAGTACTTC.

CDR3 region: CASSLDGAVGEAFF. CDR3 bases: TGTGCCAGCAGCTTAGATGGGGCAGTGGGTGAAGCTTTCTTT. This chain uses TRBV11-2 with TRBJ1-1, with a weak D call TRBD1 (5 bases). Germline V gene lookup returns CDR1 SGHAT and CDR2 FQNNGV. The CDR3 has 14 amino acids. The V and J ends lost 0 bases and 7 bases respectively, with 12 bases between them. Variable domain in full (rest from reference TRBV11-2 and TRBJ1-1): EAGVAQSPRYKIIEKRQSVAFWCNPISGHATLYWYQQILGQGPKLLIQFQNNGVVDDSQLPKDRFSAERLKGVDSTLKIQPAKLEDSAVYLCASSLDGAVGEAFFGQGTRLTVV.

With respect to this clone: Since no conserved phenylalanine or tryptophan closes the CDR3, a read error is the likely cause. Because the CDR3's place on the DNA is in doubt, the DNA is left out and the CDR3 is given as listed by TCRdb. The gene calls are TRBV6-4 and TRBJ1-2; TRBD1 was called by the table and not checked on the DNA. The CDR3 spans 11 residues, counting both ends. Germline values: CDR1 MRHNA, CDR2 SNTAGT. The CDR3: CASRDPDRAID.

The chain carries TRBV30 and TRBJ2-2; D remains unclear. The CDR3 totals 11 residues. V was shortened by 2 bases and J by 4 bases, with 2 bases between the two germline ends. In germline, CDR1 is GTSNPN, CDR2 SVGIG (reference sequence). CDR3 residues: CAWSPTGELFF. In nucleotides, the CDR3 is TGTGCCTGGAGTCCCACCGGGGAGCTGTTTTTT.